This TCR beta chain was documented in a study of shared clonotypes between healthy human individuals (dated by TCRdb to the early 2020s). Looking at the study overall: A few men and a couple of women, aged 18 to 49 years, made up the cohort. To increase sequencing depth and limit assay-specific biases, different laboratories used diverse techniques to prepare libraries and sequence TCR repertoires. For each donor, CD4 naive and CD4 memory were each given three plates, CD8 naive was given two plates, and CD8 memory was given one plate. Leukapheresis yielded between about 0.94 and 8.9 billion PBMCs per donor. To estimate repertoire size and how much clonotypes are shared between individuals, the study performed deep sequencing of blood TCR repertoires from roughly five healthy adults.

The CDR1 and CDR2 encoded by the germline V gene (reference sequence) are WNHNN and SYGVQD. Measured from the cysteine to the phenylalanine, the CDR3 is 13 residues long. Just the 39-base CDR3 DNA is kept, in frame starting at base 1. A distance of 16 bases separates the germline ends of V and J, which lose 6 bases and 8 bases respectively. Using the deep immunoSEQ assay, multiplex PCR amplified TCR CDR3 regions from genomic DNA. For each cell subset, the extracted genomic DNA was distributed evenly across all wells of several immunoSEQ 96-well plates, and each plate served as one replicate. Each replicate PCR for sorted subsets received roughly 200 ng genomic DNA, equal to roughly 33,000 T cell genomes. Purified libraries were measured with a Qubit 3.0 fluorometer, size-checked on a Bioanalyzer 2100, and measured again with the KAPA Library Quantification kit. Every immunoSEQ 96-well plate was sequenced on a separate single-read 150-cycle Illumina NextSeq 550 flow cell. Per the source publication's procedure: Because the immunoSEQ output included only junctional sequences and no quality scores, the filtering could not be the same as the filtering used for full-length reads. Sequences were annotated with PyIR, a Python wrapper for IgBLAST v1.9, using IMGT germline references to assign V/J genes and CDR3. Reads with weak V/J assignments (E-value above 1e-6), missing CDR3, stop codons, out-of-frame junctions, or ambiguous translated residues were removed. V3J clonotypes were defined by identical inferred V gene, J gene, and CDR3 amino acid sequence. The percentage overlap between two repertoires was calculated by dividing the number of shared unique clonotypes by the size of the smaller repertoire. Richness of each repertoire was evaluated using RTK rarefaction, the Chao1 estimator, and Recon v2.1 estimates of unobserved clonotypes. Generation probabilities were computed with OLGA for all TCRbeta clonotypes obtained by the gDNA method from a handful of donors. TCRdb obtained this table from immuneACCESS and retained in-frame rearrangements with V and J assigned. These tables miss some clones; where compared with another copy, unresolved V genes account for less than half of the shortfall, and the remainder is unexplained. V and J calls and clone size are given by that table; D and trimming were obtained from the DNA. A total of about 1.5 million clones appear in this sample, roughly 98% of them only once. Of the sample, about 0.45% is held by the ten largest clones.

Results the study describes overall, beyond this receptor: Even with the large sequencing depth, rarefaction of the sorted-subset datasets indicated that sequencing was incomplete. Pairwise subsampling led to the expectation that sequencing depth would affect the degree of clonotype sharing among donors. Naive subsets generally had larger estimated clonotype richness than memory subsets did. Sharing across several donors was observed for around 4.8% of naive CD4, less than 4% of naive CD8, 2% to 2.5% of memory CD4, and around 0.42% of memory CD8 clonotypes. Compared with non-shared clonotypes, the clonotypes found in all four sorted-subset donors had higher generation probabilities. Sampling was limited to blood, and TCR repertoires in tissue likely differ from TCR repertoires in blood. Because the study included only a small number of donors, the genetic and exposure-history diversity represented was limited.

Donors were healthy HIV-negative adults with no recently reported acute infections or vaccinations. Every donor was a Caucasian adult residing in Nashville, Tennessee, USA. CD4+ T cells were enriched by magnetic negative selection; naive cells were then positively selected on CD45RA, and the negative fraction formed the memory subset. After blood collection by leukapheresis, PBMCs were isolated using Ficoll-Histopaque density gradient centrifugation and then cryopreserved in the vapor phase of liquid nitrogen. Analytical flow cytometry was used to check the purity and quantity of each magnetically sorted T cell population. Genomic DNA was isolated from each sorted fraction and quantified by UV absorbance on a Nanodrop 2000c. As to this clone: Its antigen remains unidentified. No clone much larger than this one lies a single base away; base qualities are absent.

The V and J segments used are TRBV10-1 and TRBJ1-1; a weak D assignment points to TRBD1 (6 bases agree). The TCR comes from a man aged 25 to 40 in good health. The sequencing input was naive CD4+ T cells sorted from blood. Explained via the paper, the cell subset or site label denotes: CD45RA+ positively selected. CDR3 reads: CASSQGPGREAFF. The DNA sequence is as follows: TGCGCCAGCAGCCAGGGGCCGGGCAGGGAAGCTTTCTTT.